This is a list of T cell receptor beta chains from one sample in a study of breast tumors, draining lymph nodes, adjacent tissues. TCRdb called the multiplex PCR reads again in MiXCR, with one record for every CDR3 protein. The sample holds 130,000 or so distinct CDR3 sequences; approximately 20% are singletons and the top ten take approximately 2.7%. The specimen was axillary lymph node tissue. Receptors originate from a female donor with breast cancer. Some clones in this sample may be carry-over from other donors' samples. Both conserved end residues are part of each CDR3. A D gene is named only where the DNA matches it firmly. Clone size is shown for a subset of rows, as once, few, many or a class of expanded clone.

CDR3aa: CATSREGGREETQYF
CDR3nt: TGTGCCACCAGCAGAGAGGGCGGGAGAGAAGAGACCCAGTACTTC
d_gene: TRBD2
abundance: many
len: 15
j_gene: TRBJ2-5
v_gene: TRBV15

CDR3aa: CASSLALMVEQYF
CDR3nt: TGTGCCAGCAGCTTAGCCCTTATGGTCGAGCAGTACTTC
d_gene: .
abundance: many
len: 13
j_gene: TRBJ2-7
v_gene: TRBV7-2

CDR3aa: CASSSAGSMAYEQYF
CDR3nt: TGTGCCAGCAGTTCTGCGGGGTCCATGGCCTACGAGCAGTACTTC
d_gene: .
abundance: .
len: 15
j_gene: TRBJ2-7
v_gene: TRBV28

CDR3aa: CASSRGTGKISYNEQFF
CDR3nt: TGTGCCAGCAGCCGTGGGACAGGAAAGATTTCCTACAATGAGCAGTTCTTC
d_gene: TRBD1
abundance: .
len: 17
j_gene: TRBJ2-1
v_gene: TRBV3-1

CDR3aa: CATSALGEQYF
CDR3nt: TGTGCCACCAGTGCGTTGGGGGAGCAGTACTTC
d_gene: .
abundance: many
len: 11
j_gene: TRBJ2-7
v_gene: TRBV24-1

CDR3aa: CASSLDRGRGYTF
CDR3nt: TGTGCCAGCAGTTTGGACAGGGGGCGCGGCTACACCTTC
d_gene: TRBD1
abundance: many
len: 13
j_gene: TRBJ1-2
v_gene: TRBV6-1

CDR3aa: CASSAGTVETQYF
CDR3nt: TGTGCCAGCAGTGCCGGGACAGTAGAGACCCAGTACTTC
d_gene: TRBD1
abundance: few
len: 13
j_gene: TRBJ2-5
v_gene: TRBV6-1

CDR3aa: CASSLSTRGPYEQYF
CDR3nt: TGTGCCAGCAGTTTATCCACTAGGGGGCCCTACGAGCAGTACTTC
d_gene: TRBD1
abundance: many
len: 15
j_gene: TRBJ2-7
v_gene: TRBV27

CDR3aa: CASSSGVQGTQHF
CDR3nt: TGTGCCAGCAGCTCGGGGGTACAGGGAACCCAGCATTTT
d_gene: .
abundance: .
len: 13
j_gene: TRBJ1-5
v_gene: TRBV5-6

CDR3aa: CASSIKPGQRIYGYTF
CDR3nt: TGTGCCAGTAGTATAAAACCGGGACAGCGGATCTATGGCTACACCTTC
d_gene: TRBD1
abundance: many
len: 16
j_gene: TRBJ1-2
v_gene: TRBV19

CDR3aa: CASSSVLTGVSTGELFF
CDR3nt: TGCGCCAGCAGCTCTGTCCTGACAGGGGTTAGCACCGGGGAGCTGTTTTTT
d_gene: TRBD1
abundance: many
len: 17
j_gene: TRBJ2-2
v_gene: TRBV5-1

CDR3aa: CASRTNTENTIYF
CDR3nt: TGTGCCAGTAGGACAAACACGGAAAACACCATATATTTT
d_gene: .
abundance: many
len: 13
j_gene: TRBJ1-3
v_gene: TRBV19

CDR3aa: CASSRTGTSGRSDTQYF
CDR3nt: TGCGCCAGCAGCAGGACCGGGACTAGCGGGAGGTCAGATACGCAGTATTTT
d_gene: TRBD2
abundance: many
len: 17
j_gene: TRBJ2-3
v_gene: TRBV5-1

CDR3aa: CASSLPGQGYQETQYF
CDR3nt: TGTGCCAGCAGCCTACCGGGACAGGGGTACCAAGAGACCCAGTACTTC
d_gene: TRBD1
abundance: many
len: 16
j_gene: TRBJ2-5
v_gene: TRBV7-6

CDR3aa: CASSYGSASGNSKQYF
CDR3nt: TGTGCCAGCAGTTATGGTTCGGCTAGCGGGAACTCAAAGCAGTACTTC
d_gene: TRBD2
abundance: many
len: 16
j_gene: TRBJ2-7
v_gene: TRBV6-2/TRBV6-3

CDR3aa: CASSYGLAGGRLQYF
CDR3nt: TGTGCCAGCAGTTACGGACTAGCGGGAGGTCGTTTGCAGTACTTC
d_gene: TRBD2
abundance: .
len: 15
j_gene: TRBJ2-7
v_gene: TRBV5-4

CDR3aa: CASSAPGPGRYEQYF
CDR3nt: TGTGCCAGCAGCGCCCCAGGGCCCGGTCGCTACGAGCAGTACTTC
d_gene: .
abundance: many
len: 15
j_gene: TRBJ2-7
v_gene: TRBV5-8

CDR3aa: CAIARTAYNEQFF
CDR3nt: TGTGCCATCGCGAGGACAGCCTACAATGAGCAGTTCTTC
d_gene: .
abundance: many
len: 13
j_gene: TRBJ2-1
v_gene: TRBV10-3

CDR3aa: CASSKGDTAYEQYF
CDR3nt: TGTGCCAGCAGCAAGGGGGATACAGCCTACGAGCAGTACTTC
d_gene: .
abundance: many
len: 14
j_gene: TRBJ2-7
v_gene: TRBV5-4

CDR3aa: CASTSLQGHEQYF
CDR3nt: TGTGCCAGCACATCTCTACAGGGCCACGAGCAGTACTTC
d_gene: .
abundance: many
len: 13
j_gene: TRBJ2-7
v_gene: TRBV7-8

CDR3aa: CASTPGRILTDTQYF
CDR3nt: TGTGCCAGTACCCCAGGACGGATTCTCACAGATACGCAGTATTTT
d_gene: .
abundance: many
len: 15
j_gene: TRBJ2-3
v_gene: TRBV19

CDR3aa: CASSLLGTSGSSFFIEQFF
CDR3nt: TGTGCCAGCAGCCTACTCGGGACTAGCGGGAGCTCTTTTTTTATTGAGCAGTTCTTC
d_gene: TRBD2
abundance: .
len: 19
j_gene: TRBJ2-1
v_gene: TRBV28

CDR3aa: CASSTSGTVNEQFF
CDR3nt: TGTGCCAGCAGTACGTCCGGGACTGTCAATGAGCAGTTCTTC
d_gene: .
abundance: many
len: 14
j_gene: TRBJ2-1
v_gene: TRBV6-6

CDR3aa: CASSWDRPYEQYF
CDR3nt: TGTGCCAGCAGTTGGGACAGACCCTACGAGCAGTACTTC
d_gene: TRBD1
abundance: many
len: 13
j_gene: TRBJ2-7
v_gene: TRBV12-3/TRBV12-4

CDR3aa: CASSQGHSNQPQHF
CDR3nt: TGTGCCAGCAGCCAAGGCCATAGCAATCAGCCCCAGCATTTT
d_gene: .
abundance: .
len: 14
j_gene: TRBJ1-5
v_gene: TRBV3-1

CDR3aa: CASSLNEQFF
CDR3nt: TGTGCCAGCAGTTTAAATGAGCAGTTCTTC
d_gene: .
abundance: many
len: 10
j_gene: TRBJ2-1
v_gene: TRBV2

CDR3aa: CASSFLTVRNEQYF
CDR3nt: TGTGCCAGCAGCTTCCTGACAGTAAGGAACGAGCAGTACTTC
d_gene: .
abundance: many
len: 14
j_gene: TRBJ2-7
v_gene: TRBV5-6

CDR3aa: CAGGLAKDTQYF
CDR3nt: TGTGCCGGGGGACTAGCGAAAGATACGCAGTATTTT
d_gene: TRBD2
abundance: many
len: 12
j_gene: TRBJ2-3
v_gene: TRBV2

CDR3aa: CASSLSSGRAETYEQYF
CDR3nt: TGTGCCAGCAGCTTATCTAGCGGGAGGGCCGAGACCTACGAGCAGTACTTC
d_gene: TRBD2
abundance: many
len: 17
j_gene: TRBJ2-7
v_gene: TRBV7-8

CDR3aa: CASRPGLAADTQYF
CDR3nt: TGTGCCAGCCGCCCGGGACTAGCAGCAGATACGCAGTATTTT
d_gene: TRBD2
abundance: many
len: 14
j_gene: TRBJ2-3
v_gene: TRBV7-2